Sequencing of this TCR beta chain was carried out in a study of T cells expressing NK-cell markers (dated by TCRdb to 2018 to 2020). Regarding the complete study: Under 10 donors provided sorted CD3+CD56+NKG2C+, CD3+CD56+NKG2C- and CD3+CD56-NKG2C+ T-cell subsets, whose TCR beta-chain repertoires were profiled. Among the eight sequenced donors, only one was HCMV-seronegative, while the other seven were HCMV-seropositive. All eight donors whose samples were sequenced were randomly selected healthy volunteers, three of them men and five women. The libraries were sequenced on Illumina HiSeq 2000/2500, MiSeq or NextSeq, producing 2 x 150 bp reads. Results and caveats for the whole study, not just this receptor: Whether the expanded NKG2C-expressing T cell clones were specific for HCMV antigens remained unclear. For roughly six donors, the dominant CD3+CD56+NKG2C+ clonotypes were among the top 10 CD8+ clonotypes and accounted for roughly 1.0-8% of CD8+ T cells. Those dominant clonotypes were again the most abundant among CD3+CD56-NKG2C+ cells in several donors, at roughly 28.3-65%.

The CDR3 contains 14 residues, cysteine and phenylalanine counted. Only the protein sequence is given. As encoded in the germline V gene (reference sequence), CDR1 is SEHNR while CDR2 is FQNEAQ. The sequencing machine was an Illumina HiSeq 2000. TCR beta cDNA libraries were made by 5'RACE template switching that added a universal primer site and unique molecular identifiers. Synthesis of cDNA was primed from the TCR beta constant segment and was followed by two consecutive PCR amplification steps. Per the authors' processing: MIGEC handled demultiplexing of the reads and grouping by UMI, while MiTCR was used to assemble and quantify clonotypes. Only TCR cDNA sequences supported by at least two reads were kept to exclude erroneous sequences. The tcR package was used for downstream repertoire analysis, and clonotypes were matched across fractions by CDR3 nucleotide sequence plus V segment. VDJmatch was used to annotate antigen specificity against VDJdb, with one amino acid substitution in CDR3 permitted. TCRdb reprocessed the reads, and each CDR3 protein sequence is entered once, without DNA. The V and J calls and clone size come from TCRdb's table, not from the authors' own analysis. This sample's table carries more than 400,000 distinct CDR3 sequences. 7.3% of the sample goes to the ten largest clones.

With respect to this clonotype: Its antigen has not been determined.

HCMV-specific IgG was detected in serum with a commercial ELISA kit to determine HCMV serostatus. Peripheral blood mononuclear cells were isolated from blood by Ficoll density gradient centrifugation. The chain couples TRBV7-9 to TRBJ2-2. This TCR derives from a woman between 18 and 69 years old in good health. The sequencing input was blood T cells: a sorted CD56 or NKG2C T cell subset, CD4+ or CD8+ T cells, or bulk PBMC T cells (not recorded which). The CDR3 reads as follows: CASSVDLNTGELFF.